The rows below give T cell receptor beta chains drawn from one sample of a study of identical twins. A single record per CDR3 protein comes from TCRdb applying MiXCR to the 5' RACE reads. This sample has about 390,000 distinct CDR3 sequences, with around 9.7% found just once. Sequences were obtained from naive T cells sorted from blood. These receptors all stem from a woman between 45 and 65 years old in good health. Each CDR3 is given with its conserved first and last residue. The D gene is left open where the match is weak. Some rows have no size entry. The others give once, few or many, or a class for an expanded clone.

cdr3_aa: CASSQAPRGNEQYF
cdr3_nt: TGTGCCAGCAGCCAGGCCCCCCGCGGGAACGAGCAGTACTTC
v_call: TRBV14
j_call: TRBJ2-7
clone_size: NA
d_call: NA

cdr3_aa: CAWSMWSRDREGGYTF
cdr3_nt: TGTGCCTGGAGTATGTGGTCGAGGGACAGGGAGGGCGGCTACACCTTC
v_call: TRBV30
j_call: TRBJ1-2
clone_size: few
d_call: TRBD1

cdr3_aa: CASSLDPTGFNEAFF
cdr3_nt: TGTGCCAGCAGCTTAGACCCTACAGGGTTTAATGAAGCTTTCTTT
v_call: TRBV11-2
j_call: TRBJ1-1
clone_size: few
d_call: NA

cdr3_aa: CASSSERQSLNF
cdr3_nt: TGTGCCAGCAGCTCCGAAAGACAGTCCCTGAATTTC
v_call: TRBV9
j_call: TRBJ2-7
clone_size: few
d_call: NA

cdr3_aa: CASSHRNTEAFF
cdr3_nt: TGTGCCAGCAGCCACCGGAACACTGAAGCTTTCTTT
v_call: TRBV6-6
j_call: TRBJ1-1
clone_size: many
d_call: NA

cdr3_aa: CASSLADEETQYF
cdr3_nt: TGCGCCAGCAGCTTGGCCGACGAGGAGACCCAGTACTTC
v_call: TRBV5-1
j_call: TRBJ2-5
clone_size: many
d_call: NA

cdr3_aa: CATSDSYSAKYNEQFF
cdr3_nt: TGTGCCACCAGTGATTCTTACTCTGCCAAGTACAATGAGCAGTTCTTC
v_call: TRBV24-1
j_call: TRBJ2-1
clone_size: few
d_call: NA

cdr3_aa: CASSQRRRGPDTEAFF
cdr3_nt: TGCGCCAGCAGCCAACGCCGGCGGGGGCCGGACACTGAAGCTTTCTTT
v_call: TRBV4-1
j_call: TRBJ1-1
clone_size: many
d_call: NA

cdr3_aa: CASSYSGGRSSEQFF
cdr3_nt: TGTGCCAGCAGTTACAGTGGCGGGAGGTCGTCTGAGCAGTTCTTC
v_call: TRBV6-6
j_call: TRBJ2-1
clone_size: few
d_call: TRBD2

cdr3_aa: CASSSGRGESPLHF
cdr3_nt: TGTGCCAGCAGTTCTGGCCGAGGGGAATCACCCCTCCACTTT
v_call: TRBV12-3/TRBV12-4
j_call: TRBJ1-6
clone_size: NA
d_call: NA

cdr3_aa: CASSLEGTTPDGYTF
cdr3_nt: TGTGCCAGCAGCTTAGAGGGGACAACCCCGGATGGCTACACCTTC
v_call: TRBV11-1
j_call: TRBJ1-2
clone_size: NA
d_call: NA

cdr3_aa: CASSQFAGQVEQYF
cdr3_nt: TGTGCCAGCAGCCAATTCGCGGGCCAAGTCGAGCAGTACTTC
v_call: TRBV3-1
j_call: TRBJ2-7
clone_size: few
d_call: NA

cdr3_aa: CASSQAGTSFREQYF
cdr3_nt: TGTGCCAGCAGCCAGGCCGGGACTAGCTTCCGAGAGCAGTACTTC
v_call: TRBV3-1
j_call: TRBJ2-7
clone_size: many
d_call: TRBD2

cdr3_aa: CASSHVAGGPKYNEQFF
cdr3_nt: TGTGCCAGCAGCCACGTTGCGGGAGGGCCGAAGTACAATGAGCAGTTCTTC
v_call: TRBV3-1
j_call: TRBJ2-1
clone_size: NA
d_call: TRBD2

cdr3_aa: CASSLAGGGELFF
cdr3_nt: TGTGCCAGCAGTTTGGCGGGAGGCGGGGAGCTGTTTTTT
v_call: TRBV12-3/TRBV12-4
j_call: TRBJ2-2
clone_size: many
d_call: TRBD2

cdr3_aa: CASSYTWDTQYF
cdr3_nt: TGTGCCAGCAGCTACACCTGGGATACGCAGTATTTT
v_call: TRBV11-3
j_call: TRBJ2-3
clone_size: few
d_call: NA

cdr3_aa: CATSGPGNEQFF
cdr3_nt: TGTGCCACCAGTGGGCCAGGGAATGAGCAGTTCTTC
v_call: TRBV24-1
j_call: TRBJ2-1
clone_size: few
d_call: NA

cdr3_aa: CASSRGGAPTAGGELFF
cdr3_nt: TGCGCCAGCAGTCGGGGAGGGGCTCCGACGGCCGGCGGGGAGCTGTTTTTT
v_call: TRBV4-1
j_call: TRBJ2-2
clone_size: few
d_call: TRBD2

cdr3_aa: CASSTTPGIVYEQYF
cdr3_nt: TGTGCCAGCAGTACTACCCCCGGGATCGTATACGAGCAGTACTTC
v_call: TRBV27
j_call: TRBJ2-7
clone_size: many
d_call: NA

cdr3_aa: CASRSSSIEQFF
cdr3_nt: TGTGCCAGCAGGTCCAGTTCGATTGAGCAGTTCTTC
v_call: TRBV6-5
j_call: TRBJ2-1
clone_size: many
d_call: NA

cdr3_aa: CASSQVPRTVAYNEQFF
cdr3_nt: TGTGCCAGCAGCCAAGTGCCTAGGACAGTAGCCTACAATGAGCAGTTCTTC
v_call: TRBV14
j_call: TRBJ2-1
clone_size: NA
d_call: NA

cdr3_aa: CASGHGANEQFF
cdr3_nt: TGTGCTAGTGGCCACGGGGCTAATGAGCAGTTCTTC
v_call: TRBV12-5
j_call: TRBJ2-1
clone_size: many
d_call: NA

cdr3_aa: CASSHHRAGNTIYF
cdr3_nt: TGTGCCAGCAGCCACCACAGGGCAGGAAACACCATATATTTT
v_call: TRBV7-9
j_call: TRBJ1-3
clone_size: few
d_call: NA

cdr3_aa: CASSPPAQDTQYF
cdr3_nt: TGTGCCAGCAGCCCCCCAGCACAAGATACGCAGTATTTT
v_call: TRBV11-1
j_call: TRBJ2-3
clone_size: few
d_call: NA

cdr3_aa: CASSYLVGKSYEQYF
cdr3_nt: TGTGCCAGCAGTTATTTGGTCGGCAAATCCTACGAGCAGTACTTC
v_call: TRBV28
j_call: TRBJ2-7
clone_size: many
d_call: NA

cdr3_aa: CASSRGGANYGYTF
cdr3_nt: TGTGCCAGCAGTCGCGGAGGCGCTAACTATGGCTACACCTTC
v_call: TRBV12-3/TRBV12-4
j_call: TRBJ1-2
clone_size: many
d_call: NA

cdr3_aa: CASSLRGQKNSNQPQHF
cdr3_nt: TGTGCCAGCAGTTTGAGGGGACAGAAGAATAGCAATCAGCCCCAGCATTTT
v_call: TRBV6-5
j_call: TRBJ1-5
clone_size: NA
d_call: TRBD1

cdr3_aa: CASSSGQKAGAIYNEQFF
cdr3_nt: TGTGCCAGCAGCTCAGGGCAAAAAGCGGGAGCAATATACAATGAGCAGTTCTTC
v_call: TRBV7-6
j_call: TRBJ2-1
clone_size: NA
d_call: TRBD2

cdr3_aa: CASSPQGGELFF
cdr3_nt: TGTGCCAGCAGCCCACAGGGAGGGGAGCTGTTTTTT
v_call: TRBV7-9
j_call: TRBJ2-2
clone_size: many
d_call: NA

cdr3_aa: CASSSPVEDVKTQYF
cdr3_nt: TGTGCCAGCAGCTCCCCGGTAGAGGACGTGAAGACCCAGTACTTC
v_call: TRBV7-2
j_call: TRBJ2-5
clone_size: NA
d_call: NA

cdr3_aa: CASSEGPNEQFF
cdr3_nt: TGTGCCAGCAGTGAAGGACCCAATGAGCAGTTCTTC
v_call: TRBV6-5
j_call: TRBJ2-1
clone_size: NA
d_call: NA

cdr3_aa: CASSPRPRGRNEQFF
cdr3_nt: TGTGCCAGCAGCCCTCGGCCCCGTGGCCGCAATGAGCAGTTCTTC
v_call: TRBV9
j_call: TRBJ2-1
clone_size: NA
d_call: NA

cdr3_aa: CASSLARGNEKLFF
cdr3_nt: TGTGCCAGCAGCTTAGCGAGGGGCAATGAAAAACTGTTTTTT
v_call: TRBV7-9
j_call: TRBJ1-4
clone_size: few
d_call: NA

cdr3_aa: CASPAGGLGTGELFF
cdr3_nt: TGTGCCTCCCCCGCGGGGGGCCTTGGCACCGGGGAGCTGTTTTTT
v_call: TRBV6-1
j_call: TRBJ2-2
clone_size: NA
d_call: TRBD2

cdr3_aa: CASSNGDLGNIQYF
cdr3_nt: TGTGCCAGCAGCAATGGGGACTTGGGGAACATTCAGTACTTC
v_call: TRBV7-9
j_call: TRBJ2-4
clone_size: few
d_call: NA

cdr3_aa: CATSREVGDRRYNEQFF
cdr3_nt: TGTGCCACCAGCAGAGAGGTAGGGGACAGGAGATACAATGAGCAGTTCTTC
v_call: TRBV15
j_call: TRBJ2-1
clone_size: NA
d_call: TRBD1

cdr3_aa: CASSQLAGVGTGELFF
cdr3_nt: TGCGCCAGCAGCCAACTAGCGGGAGTGGGCACCGGGGAGCTGTTTTTT
v_call: TRBV5-1
j_call: TRBJ2-2
clone_size: few
d_call: TRBD2

cdr3_aa: CASSLAFRVRARSADTQYF
cdr3_nt: TGTGCCAGCAGCTTGGCCTTCAGGGTGAGGGCGCGAAGCGCAGATACGCAGTATTTT
v_call: TRBV5-5
j_call: TRBJ2-3
clone_size: few
d_call: NA

cdr3_aa: CASRPDRGAADTQYF
cdr3_nt: TGTGCCAGCAGACCAGACAGGGGAGCGGCAGATACGCAGTATTTT
v_call: TRBV7-9
j_call: TRBJ2-3
clone_size: few
d_call: TRBD1

cdr3_aa: CASRRTGEGTEAFF
cdr3_nt: TGTGCCAGCCGACGGACAGGGGAGGGCACTGAAGCTTTCTTT
v_call: TRBV18
j_call: TRBJ1-1
clone_size: NA
d_call: TRBD1

cdr3_aa: CATAPGRGGRADTQYF
cdr3_nt: TGCGCCACCGCACCTGGGAGGGGAGGGAGAGCAGATACGCAGTATTTT
v_call: TRBV5-1
j_call: TRBJ2-3
clone_size: few
d_call: TRBD2

cdr3_aa: CASRASGRIDTQYF
cdr3_nt: TGCGCCAGCAGAGCTAGCGGGAGGATAGATACGCAGTATTTT
v_call: TRBV10-2
j_call: TRBJ2-3
clone_size: NA
d_call: TRBD2

cdr3_aa: CSASRDNSNQPQHF
cdr3_nt: TGCAGTGCTAGCAGGGACAATAGCAATCAGCCCCAGCATTTT
v_call: TRBV20-1
j_call: TRBJ1-5
clone_size: few
d_call: NA

cdr3_aa: CSVLGLAGSFSANTGELFF
cdr3_nt: TGCAGCGTTTTAGGACTAGCGGGCTCATTTTCCGCGAACACCGGGGAGCTGTTTTTT
v_call: TRBV29-1
j_call: TRBJ2-2
clone_size: few
d_call: TRBD2

cdr3_aa: CASSQNSGNEQFF
cdr3_nt: TGTGCCAGCAGCCAAAATAGCGGGAATGAGCAGTTCTTC
v_call: TRBV3-1
j_call: TRBJ2-1
clone_size: few
d_call: TRBD2

cdr3_aa: CASSLGSGQAFF
cdr3_nt: TGTGCCAGCAGTTTAGGGTCAGGACAAGCTTTCTTT
v_call: TRBV12-3/TRBV12-4
j_call: TRBJ1-1
clone_size: NA
d_call: NA

cdr3_aa: CASSQAPGGQETQYF
cdr3_nt: TGTGCCAGCAGCCAAGCCCCTGGGGGCCAAGAGACCCAGTACTTC
v_call: TRBV3-1
j_call: TRBJ2-5
clone_size: many
d_call: NA

cdr3_aa: CATSLHNQPQHF
cdr3_nt: TGTGCCACCAGCCTTCACAATCAGCCCCAGCATTTT
v_call: TRBV15
j_call: TRBJ1-5
clone_size: many
d_call: NA

cdr3_aa: CTPDRVAEAFF
cdr3_nt: TGCACCCCCGACAGGGTGGCTGAAGCTTTCTTT
v_call: TRBV29-1
j_call: TRBJ1-1
clone_size: many
d_call: TRBD1

cdr3_aa: CASSQDKGKIQYF
cdr3_nt: TGCGCCAGCAGCCAAGATAAAGGGAAAATCCAGTACTTC
v_call: TRBV4-1
j_call: TRBJ2-5
clone_size: NA
d_call: NA

cdr3_aa: CSALGSNEQFF
cdr3_nt: TGCAGCGCGCTGGGAAGTAATGAGCAGTTCTTC
v_call: TRBV29-1
j_call: TRBJ2-1
clone_size: many
d_call: NA

cdr3_aa: CASSSTLTGVTQYF
cdr3_nt: TGTGCCAGCAGCTCCACCCTGACAGGGGTGACCCAGTACTTC
v_call: TRBV12-3/TRBV12-4
j_call: TRBJ2-5
clone_size: many
d_call: TRBD1

cdr3_aa: CASSLFVASGYNEQFF
cdr3_nt: TGTGCCAGCAGTTTATTTGTAGCTTCAGGCTACAATGAGCAGTTCTTC
v_call: TRBV27
j_call: TRBJ2-1
clone_size: NA
d_call: NA

cdr3_aa: CASKRLAGGRDNEQFF
cdr3_nt: TGTGCCAGCAAAAGACTAGCGGGAGGGCGGGACAATGAGCAGTTCTTC
v_call: TRBV6-1
j_call: TRBJ2-1
clone_size: few
d_call: TRBD2

cdr3_aa: CSVEEGQFF
cdr3_nt: TGCAGCGTTGAGGAGGGGCAGTTCTTC
v_call: TRBV29-1
j_call: TRBJ2-1
clone_size: many
d_call: NA

cdr3_aa: CASSTNTEAFF
cdr3_nt: TGTGCCAGCAGCACAAACACTGAAGCTTTCTTT
v_call: TRBV27
j_call: TRBJ1-1
clone_size: many
d_call: NA

cdr3_aa: CSVEDLAGLYNEQFF
cdr3_nt: TGCAGCGTTGAAGATTTAGCGGGACTTTACAATGAGCAGTTCTTC
v_call: TRBV29-1
j_call: TRBJ2-1
clone_size: many
d_call: TRBD2